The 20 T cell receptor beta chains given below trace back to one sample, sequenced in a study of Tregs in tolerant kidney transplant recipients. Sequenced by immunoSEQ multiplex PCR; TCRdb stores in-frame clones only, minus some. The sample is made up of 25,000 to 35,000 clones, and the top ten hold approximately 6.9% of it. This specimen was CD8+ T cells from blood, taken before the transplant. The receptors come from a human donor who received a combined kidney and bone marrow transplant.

The CDR3 protein is CASSSVPGLAPTDTQYF. The CDR3 DNA, read in part, is TGTGCCAGCAGCTCGGTACCCGGACTAGCCCCCACAGATACG. The V gene is TRBV7-7, the J gene TRBJ2-3, with 8 bases fitting TRBD2. The missing CDR3 end, 3 residues past where the read stops, is filled in from the germline J gene. Per the germline V gene, CDR1 is SSHAT and CDR2 is FNYEAQ (reference sequence). The CDR3 is made up of 17 amino acids. Trimming at V came to 4 bases and at J to 2 bases, leaving 11 bases not matched to a gene.

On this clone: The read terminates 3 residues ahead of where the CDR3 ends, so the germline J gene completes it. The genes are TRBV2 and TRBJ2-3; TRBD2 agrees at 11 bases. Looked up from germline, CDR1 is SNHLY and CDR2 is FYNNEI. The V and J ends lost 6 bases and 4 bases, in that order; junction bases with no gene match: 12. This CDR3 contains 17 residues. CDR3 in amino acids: CASRALPLAGDADTQYF. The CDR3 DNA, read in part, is TGTGCCAGCAGAGCCTTGCCACTAGCGGGAGACGCAGATACG.

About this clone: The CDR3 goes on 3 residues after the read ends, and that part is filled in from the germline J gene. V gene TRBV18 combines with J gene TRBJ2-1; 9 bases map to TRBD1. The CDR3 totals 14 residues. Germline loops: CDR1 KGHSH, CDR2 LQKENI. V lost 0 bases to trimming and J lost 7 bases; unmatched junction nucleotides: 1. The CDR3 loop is CASSPPGQGNEQFF. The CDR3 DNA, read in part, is TGTGCCAGCTCACCACCGGGACAGGGAAATGAG.

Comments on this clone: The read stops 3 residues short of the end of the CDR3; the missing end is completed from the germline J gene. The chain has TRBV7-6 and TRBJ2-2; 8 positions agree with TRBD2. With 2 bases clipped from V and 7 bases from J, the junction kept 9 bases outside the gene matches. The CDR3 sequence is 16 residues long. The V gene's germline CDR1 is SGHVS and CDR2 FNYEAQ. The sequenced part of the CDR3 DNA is TGTGCCAGCAGCTTAAGATCGGGGGGGCGTGGCGGGGAG. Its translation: CASSLRSGGRGGE. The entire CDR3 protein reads CASSLRSGGRGGELFF.

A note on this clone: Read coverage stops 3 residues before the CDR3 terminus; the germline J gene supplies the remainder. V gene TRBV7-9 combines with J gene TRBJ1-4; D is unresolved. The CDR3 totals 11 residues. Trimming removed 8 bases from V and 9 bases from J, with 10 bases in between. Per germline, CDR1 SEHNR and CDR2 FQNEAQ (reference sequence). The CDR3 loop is CASQGGQKLFF. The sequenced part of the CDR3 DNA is TGTGCCAGCCAAGGTGGCCAAAAA.

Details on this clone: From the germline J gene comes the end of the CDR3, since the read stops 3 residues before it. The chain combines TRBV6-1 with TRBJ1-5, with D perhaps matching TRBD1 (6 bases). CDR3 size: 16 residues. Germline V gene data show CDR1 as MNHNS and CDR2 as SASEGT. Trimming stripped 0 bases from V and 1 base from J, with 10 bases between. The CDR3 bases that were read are TGTGCCAGCAGTGAAGCCCCAGGGGCGAGCAATCAGCCC. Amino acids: CASSEAPGASNQP. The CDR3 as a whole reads CASSEAPGASNQPQHF.

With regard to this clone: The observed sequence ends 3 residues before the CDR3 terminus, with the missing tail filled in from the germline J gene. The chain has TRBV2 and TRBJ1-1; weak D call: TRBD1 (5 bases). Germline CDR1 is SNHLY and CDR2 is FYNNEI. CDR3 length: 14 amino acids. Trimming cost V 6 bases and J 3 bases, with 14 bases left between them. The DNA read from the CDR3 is TGTGCCAGCAGCCGTAATTTAGGGGACACTGAA. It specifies CASSRNLGDTE. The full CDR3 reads CASSRNLGDTEAFF.

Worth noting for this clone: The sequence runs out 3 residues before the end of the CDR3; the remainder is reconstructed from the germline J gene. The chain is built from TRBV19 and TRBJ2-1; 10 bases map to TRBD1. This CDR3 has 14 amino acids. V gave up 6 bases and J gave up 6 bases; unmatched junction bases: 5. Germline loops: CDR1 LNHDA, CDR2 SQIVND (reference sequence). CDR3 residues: CASSGTGAPNEQFF. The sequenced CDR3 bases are TGTGCCAGTAGCGGGACAGGGGCCCCCAATGAG.

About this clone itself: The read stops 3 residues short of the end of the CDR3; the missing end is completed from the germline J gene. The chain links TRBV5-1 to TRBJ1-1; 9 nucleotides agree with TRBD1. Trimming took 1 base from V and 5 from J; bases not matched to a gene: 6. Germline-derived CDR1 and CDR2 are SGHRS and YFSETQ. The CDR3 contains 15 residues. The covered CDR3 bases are TGCGCCAGCAGCTTGACTACAGGGGGCGCGACTGAA. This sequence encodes CASSLTTGGATE. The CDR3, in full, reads CASSLTTGGATEAFF.

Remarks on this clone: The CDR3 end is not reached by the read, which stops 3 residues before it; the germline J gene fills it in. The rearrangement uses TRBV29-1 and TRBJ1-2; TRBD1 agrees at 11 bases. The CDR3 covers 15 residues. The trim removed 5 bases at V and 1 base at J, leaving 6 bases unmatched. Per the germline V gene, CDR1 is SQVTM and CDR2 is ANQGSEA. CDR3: CSVPRTGGLNYGYTF. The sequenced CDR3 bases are TGCAGCGTTCCTAGGACAGGGGGCCTTAACTATGGC.

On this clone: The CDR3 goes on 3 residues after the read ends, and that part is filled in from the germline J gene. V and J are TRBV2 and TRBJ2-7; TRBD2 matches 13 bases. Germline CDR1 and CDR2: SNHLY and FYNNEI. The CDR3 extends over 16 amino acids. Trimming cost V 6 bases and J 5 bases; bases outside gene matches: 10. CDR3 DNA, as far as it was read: TGTGCCAGCAGGGGGCAGGGGACTAGCGGGGACCACGAG. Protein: CASRGQGTSGDHE. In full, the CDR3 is CASRGQGTSGDHEQYF.

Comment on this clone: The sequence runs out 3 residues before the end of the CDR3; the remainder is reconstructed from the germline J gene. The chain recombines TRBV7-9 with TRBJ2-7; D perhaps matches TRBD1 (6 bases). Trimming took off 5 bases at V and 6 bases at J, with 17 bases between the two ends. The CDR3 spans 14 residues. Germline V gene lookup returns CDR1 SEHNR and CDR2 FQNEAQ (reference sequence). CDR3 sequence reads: CASSEDSLSAEQYF. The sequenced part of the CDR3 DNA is TGTGCCAGCAGCGAGGACAGCCTGTCAGCCGAG.

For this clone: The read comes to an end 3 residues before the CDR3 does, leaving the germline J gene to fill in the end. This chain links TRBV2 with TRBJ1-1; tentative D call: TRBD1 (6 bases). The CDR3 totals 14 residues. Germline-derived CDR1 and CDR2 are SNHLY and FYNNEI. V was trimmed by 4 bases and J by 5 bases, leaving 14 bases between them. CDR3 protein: CASSGPDRLTEAFF. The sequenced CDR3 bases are TGTGCCAGCAGTGGACCCGACAGGCTGACTGAA.

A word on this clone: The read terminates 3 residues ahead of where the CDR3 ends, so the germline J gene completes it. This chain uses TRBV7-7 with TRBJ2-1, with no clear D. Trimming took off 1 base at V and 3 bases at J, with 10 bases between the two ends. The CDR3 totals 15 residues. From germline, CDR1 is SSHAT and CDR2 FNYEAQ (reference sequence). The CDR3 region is CASSLEIASYNEQFF. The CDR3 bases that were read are TGTGCCAGCAGCTTAGAAATAGCAAGCTACAATGAG.

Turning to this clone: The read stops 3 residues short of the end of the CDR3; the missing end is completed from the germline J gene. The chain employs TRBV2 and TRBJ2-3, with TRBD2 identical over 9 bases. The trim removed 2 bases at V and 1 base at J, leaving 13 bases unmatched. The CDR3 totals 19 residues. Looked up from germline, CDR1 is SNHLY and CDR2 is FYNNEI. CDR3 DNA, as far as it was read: TGTGCCAGCAGTGAATGGCCCGAAGTGGTAGCGGGGGGCACAGATACG. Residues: CASSEWPEVVAGGTDT. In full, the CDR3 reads CASSEWPEVVAGGTDTQYF. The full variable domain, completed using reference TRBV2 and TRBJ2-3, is EPEVTQTPSHQVTQMGQEVILRCVPISNHLYFYWYRQILGQKVEFLVSFYNNEISEKSEIFDDQFSVERPDGSNFTLKIRSTKLEDSAMYFCASSEWPEVVAGGTDTQYFGPGTRLTVL.

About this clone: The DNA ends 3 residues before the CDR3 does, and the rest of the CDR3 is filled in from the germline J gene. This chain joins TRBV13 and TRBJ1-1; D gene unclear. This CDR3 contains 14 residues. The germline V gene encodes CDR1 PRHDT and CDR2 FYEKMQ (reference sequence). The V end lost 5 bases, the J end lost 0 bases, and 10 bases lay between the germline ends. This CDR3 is CASSSSGLNTEAFF. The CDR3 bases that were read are TGTGCCAGCAGCAGCTCGGGGTTGAACACTGAA. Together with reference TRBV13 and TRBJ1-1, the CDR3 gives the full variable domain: AAGVIQSPRHLIKEKRETATLKCYPIPRHDTVYWYQQGPGQDPQFLISFYEKMQSDKGSIPDRFSAQQFSDYHSELNMSSLELGDSALYFCASSSSGLNTEAFFGQGTRLTVV.

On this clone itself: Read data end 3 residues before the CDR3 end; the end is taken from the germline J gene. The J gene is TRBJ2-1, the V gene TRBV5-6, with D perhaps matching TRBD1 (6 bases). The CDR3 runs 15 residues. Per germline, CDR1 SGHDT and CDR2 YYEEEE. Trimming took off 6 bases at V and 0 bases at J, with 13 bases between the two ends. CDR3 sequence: CASNIGGSSYNEQFF. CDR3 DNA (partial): TGTGCCAGCAATATAGGGGGAAGCTCCTACAATGAG.

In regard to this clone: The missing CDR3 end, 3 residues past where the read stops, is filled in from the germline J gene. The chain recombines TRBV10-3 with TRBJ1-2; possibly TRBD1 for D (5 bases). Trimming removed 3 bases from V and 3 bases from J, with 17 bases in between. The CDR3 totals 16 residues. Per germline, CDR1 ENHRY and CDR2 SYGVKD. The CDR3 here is CAISDIQDFRYYGYTF. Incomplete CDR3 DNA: TGTGCCATCAGTGATATACAGGATTTTCGCTACTATGGC.

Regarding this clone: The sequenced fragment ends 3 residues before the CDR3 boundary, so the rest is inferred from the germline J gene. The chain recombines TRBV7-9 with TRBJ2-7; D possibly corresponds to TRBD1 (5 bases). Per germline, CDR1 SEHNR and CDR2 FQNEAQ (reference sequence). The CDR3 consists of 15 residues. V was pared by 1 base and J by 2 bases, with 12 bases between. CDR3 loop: CASSLETGGTYEQYF. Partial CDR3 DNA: TGTGCCAGCAGCTTAGAAACAGGCGGAACCTACGAG.

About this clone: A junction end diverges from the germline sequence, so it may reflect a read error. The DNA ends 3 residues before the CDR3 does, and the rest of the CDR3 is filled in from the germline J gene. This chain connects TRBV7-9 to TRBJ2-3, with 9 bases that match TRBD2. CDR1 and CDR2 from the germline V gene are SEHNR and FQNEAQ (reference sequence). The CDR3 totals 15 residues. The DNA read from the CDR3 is TGTGCCAGCAGCGTAGCGGGGGCTAGCACAGATACG. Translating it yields CASSVAGASTDT. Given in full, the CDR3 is CASSVAGASTDTQYF.